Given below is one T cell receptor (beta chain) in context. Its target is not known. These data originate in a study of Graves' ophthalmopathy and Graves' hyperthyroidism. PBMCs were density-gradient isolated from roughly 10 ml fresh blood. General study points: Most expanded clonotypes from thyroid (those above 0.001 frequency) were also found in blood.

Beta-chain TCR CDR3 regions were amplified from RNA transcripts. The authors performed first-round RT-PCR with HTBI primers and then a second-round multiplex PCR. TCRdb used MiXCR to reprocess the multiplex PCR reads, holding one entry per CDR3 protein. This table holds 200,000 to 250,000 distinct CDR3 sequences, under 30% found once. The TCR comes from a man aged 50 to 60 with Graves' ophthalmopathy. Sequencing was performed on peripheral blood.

CDR3: CASSLTSLGTQYF. As DNA, the CDR3 is TGTGCCAGCAGTTTGACCTCCTTGGGGACCCAGTACTTC. The V and J genes are TRBV12-3 or TRBV12-4 and TRBJ2-5; D gene ambiguous. V was cut by 3 bases and J by 7 bases, with 12 bases left in between. The CDR3 loop spans 13 amino acids.